The T cell receptor (beta chain) under discussion was sequenced for a study of blood T cell repertoires in COVID-19. The wider study: Donors in the United States, Italy and Spain gave samples during acute or convalescent COVID-19. PBMCs, B-cell-depleted T cells, or T cells provided the cDNA or gDNA that made up the material.

The CDR3 length is 18 residues. Germline loops: CDR1 SGHAT, CDR2 FQNNGV. V trimming: 3 bases; J trimming: 3 bases; junction bases outside the gene matches: 11. Per the authors' pipeline: How many nucleated cells were present was estimated from reference gene primer amplification. The repertoire was sequenced with immunoSEQ multiplex PCR; TCRdb's copy has only in-frame clones and lacks some. For V, J and clone size, that table is used; D and trimming come from the DNA. There are 42,000 or so clones in the sample; 81% occur only once, and about 39% lies in the top ten. The chain uses TRBV11-2 and TRBJ2-2, with 9 bases that match TRBD1. The sample consisted of peripheral blood. This TCR derives from a middle-aged man with active or convalescent COVID-19. CDR3 DNA: TGTGCCAGCAGCTTGGGACAGGGAATATTCGGCGACACCGGGGAGCTGTTTTTT. The encoded protein is CASSLGQGIFGDTGELFF. Combining the CDR3 with reference TRBV11-2 and TRBJ2-2 gives the whole variable domain EAGVAQSPRYKIIEKRQSVAFWCNPISGHATLYWYQQILGQGPKLLIQFQNNGVVDDSQLPKDRFSAERLKGVDSTLKIQPAKLEDSAVYLCASSLGQGIFGDTGELFFGEGSRLTVL.